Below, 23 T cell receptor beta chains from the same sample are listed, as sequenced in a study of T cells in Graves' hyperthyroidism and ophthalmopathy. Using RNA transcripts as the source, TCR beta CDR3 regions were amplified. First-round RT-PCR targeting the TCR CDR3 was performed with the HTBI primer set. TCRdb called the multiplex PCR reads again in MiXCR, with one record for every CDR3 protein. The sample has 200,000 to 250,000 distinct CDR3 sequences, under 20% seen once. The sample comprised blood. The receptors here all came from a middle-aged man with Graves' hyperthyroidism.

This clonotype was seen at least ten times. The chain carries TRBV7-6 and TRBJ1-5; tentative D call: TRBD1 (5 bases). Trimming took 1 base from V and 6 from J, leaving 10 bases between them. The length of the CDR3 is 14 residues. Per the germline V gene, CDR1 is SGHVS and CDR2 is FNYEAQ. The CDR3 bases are TGTGCCAGCAGCTTAGAAGGGGTGGGTCAGCCCCAGCATTTT. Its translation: CASSLEGVGQPQHF.

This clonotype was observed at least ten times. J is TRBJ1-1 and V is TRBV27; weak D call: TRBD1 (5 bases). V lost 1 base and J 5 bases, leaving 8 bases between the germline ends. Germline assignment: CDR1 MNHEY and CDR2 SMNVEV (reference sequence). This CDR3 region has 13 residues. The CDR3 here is CASSLLRGTEAFF. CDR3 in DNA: TGTGCCAGCAGTTTATTGAGGGGTACTGAAGCTTTCTTT.

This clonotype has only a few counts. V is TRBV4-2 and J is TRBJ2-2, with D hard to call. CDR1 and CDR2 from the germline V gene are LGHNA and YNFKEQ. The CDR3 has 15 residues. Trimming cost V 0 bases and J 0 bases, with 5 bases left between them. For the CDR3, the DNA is TGTGCCAGCAGCCAAGATGGGGCGAACACCGGGGAGCTGTTTTTT. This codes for CASSQDGANTGELFF.

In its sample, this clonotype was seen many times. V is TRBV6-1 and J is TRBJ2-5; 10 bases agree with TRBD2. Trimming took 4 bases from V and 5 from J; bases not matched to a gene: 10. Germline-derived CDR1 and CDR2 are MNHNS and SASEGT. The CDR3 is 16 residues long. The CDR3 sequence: CASSALAGDSGETQYF. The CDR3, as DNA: TGTGCCAGCAGTGCGCTAGCGGGAGATTCTGGGGAGACCCAGTACTTC.

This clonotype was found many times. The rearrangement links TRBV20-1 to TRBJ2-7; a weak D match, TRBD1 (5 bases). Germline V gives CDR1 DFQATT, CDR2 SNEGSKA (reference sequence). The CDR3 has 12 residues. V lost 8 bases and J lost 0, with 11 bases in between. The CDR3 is CSYIDSSYEQYF. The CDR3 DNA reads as TGCAGTTACATCGACAGCTCCTACGAGCAGTACTTC.

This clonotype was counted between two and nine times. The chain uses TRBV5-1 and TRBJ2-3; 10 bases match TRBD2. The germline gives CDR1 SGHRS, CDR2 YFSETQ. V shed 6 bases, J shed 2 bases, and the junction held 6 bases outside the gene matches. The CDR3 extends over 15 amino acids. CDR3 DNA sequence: TGCGCCAGCAACCCTAGCGGGGGACTCACAGATACGCAGTATTTT. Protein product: CASNPSGGLTDTQYF.

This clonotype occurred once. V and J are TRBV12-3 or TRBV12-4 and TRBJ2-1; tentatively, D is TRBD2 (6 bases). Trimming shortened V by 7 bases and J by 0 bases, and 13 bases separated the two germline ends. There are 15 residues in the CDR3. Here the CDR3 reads CASNIGTPSYNEQFF. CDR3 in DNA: TGTGCCAGCAACATCGGGACTCCCTCCTACAATGAGCAGTTCTTC.

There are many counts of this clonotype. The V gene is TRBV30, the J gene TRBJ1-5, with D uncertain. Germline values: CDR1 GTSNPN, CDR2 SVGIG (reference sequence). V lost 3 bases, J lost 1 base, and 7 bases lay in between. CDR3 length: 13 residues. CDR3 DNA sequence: TGTGCCTGGAGCGTGAGGAGCAATCAGCCCCAGCATTTT. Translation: CAWSVRSNQPQHF.

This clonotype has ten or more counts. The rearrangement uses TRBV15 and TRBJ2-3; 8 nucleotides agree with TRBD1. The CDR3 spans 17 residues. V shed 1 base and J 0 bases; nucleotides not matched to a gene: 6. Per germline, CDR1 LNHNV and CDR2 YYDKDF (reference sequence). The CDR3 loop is CATSRVTGGASTDTQYF. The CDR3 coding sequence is TGTGCCACCAGCAGAGTAACAGGGGGTGCTAGCACAGATACGCAGTATTTT.

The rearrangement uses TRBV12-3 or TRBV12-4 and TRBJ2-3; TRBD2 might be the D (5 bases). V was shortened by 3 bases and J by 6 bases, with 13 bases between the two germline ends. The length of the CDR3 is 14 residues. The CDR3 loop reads CASSFRAGFDTQYF. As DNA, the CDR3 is TGTGCCAGCAGTTTCCGGGCGGGTTTTGATACGCAGTATTTT.

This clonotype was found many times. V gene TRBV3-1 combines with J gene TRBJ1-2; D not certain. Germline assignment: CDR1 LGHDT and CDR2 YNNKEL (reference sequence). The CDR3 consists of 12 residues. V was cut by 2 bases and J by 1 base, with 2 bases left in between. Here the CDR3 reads CASSQLNYGYTF. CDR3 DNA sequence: TGTGCCAGCAGCCAACTTAACTATGGCTACACCTTC.

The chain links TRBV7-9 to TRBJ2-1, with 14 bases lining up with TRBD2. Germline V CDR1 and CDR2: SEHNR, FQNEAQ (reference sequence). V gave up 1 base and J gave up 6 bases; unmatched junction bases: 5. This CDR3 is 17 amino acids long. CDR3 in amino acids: CASSLGTSGRSPNEQFF. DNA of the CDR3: TGTGCCAGCAGCTTAGGGACTAGCGGGAGGAGCCCCAATGAGCAGTTCTTC.

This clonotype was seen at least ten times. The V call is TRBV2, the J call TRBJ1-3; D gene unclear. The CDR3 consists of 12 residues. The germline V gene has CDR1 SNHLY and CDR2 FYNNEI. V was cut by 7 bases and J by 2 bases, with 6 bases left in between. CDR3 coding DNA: TGTGCCAGCAATGGTCCTGGAAACACCATATATTTT. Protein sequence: CASNGPGNTIYF.

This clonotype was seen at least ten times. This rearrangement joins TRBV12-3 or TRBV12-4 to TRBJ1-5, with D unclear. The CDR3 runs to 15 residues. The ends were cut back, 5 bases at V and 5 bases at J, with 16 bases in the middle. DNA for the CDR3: TGTGCCAGCAGTCCCGCCATCTACAGAGATCAGCCCCAGCATTTT. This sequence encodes CASSPAIYRDQPQHF.

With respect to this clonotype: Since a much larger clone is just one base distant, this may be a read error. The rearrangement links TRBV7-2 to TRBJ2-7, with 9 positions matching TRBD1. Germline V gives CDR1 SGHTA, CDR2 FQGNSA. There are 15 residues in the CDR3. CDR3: CDSSLVWDRVDEQYF. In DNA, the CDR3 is TGTGACAGCAGCTTAGTCTGGGACAGGGTCGACGAGCAGTACTTC.

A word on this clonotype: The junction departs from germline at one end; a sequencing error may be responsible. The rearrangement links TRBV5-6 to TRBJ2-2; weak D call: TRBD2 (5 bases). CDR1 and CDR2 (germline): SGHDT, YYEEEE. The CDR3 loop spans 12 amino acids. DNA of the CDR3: TGTGCCAGCAGCAAGGTCGCCGGGGAGCTGGTTTTT. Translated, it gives CASSKVAGELVF.

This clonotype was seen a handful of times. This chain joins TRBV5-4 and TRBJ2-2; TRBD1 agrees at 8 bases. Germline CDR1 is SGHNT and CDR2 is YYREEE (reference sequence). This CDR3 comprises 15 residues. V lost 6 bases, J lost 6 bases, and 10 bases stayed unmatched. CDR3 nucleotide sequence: TGTGCCAGCAAGGCGGGGACAGGAGGGTCCGGGGAGCTGTTTTTT. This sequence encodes CASKAGTGGSGELFF.

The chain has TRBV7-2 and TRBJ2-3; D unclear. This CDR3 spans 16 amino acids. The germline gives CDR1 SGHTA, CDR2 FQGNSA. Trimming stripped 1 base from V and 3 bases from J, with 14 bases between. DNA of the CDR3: TGTGCCAGCAGCTTAGAGTGGATTTACGGGACAGATACGCAGTATTTT. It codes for CASSLEWIYGTDTQYF.

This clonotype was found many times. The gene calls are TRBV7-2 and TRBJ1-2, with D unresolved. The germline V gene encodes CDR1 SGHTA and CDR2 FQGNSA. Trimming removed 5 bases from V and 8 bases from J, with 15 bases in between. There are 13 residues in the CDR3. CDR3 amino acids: CASSEQTPWGYTF. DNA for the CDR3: TGTGCCAGCAGCGAACAGACCCCCTGGGGCTACACCTTC.

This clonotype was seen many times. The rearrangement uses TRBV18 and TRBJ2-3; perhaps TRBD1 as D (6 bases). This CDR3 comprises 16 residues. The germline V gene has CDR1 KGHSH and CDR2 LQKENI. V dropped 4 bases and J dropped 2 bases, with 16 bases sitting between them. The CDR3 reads CASSLLPAGATDTQYF. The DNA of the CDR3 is TGTGCCAGCTCACTTCTCCCGGCAGGGGCCACAGATACGCAGTATTTT.

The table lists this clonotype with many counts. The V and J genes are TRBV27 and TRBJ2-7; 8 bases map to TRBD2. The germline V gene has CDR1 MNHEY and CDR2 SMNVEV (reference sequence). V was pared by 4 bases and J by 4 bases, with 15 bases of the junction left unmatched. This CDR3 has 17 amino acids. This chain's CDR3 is CASSSRSTSGVPYEQYF. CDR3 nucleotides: TGTGCCAGCAGTTCTCGATCTACTAGCGGAGTACCATACGAGCAGTACTTC.

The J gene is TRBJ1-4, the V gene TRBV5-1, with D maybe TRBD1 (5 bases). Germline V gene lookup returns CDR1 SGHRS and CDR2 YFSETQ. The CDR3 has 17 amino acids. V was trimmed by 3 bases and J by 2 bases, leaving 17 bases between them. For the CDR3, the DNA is TGCGCCAGCAGCTCGACGGGAAACGGGGCCACTAATGAAAAACTGTTTTTT. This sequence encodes CASSSTGNGATNEKLFF.

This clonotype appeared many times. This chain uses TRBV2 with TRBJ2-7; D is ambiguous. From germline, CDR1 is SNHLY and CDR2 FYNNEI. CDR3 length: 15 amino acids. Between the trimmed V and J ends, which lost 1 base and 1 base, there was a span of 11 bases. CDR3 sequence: CASSEGPSLSYEQYF. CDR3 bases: TGTGCCAGCAGTGAAGGGCCGTCATTATCCTACGAGCAGTACTTC. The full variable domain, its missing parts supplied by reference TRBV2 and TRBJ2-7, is EPEVTQTPSHQVTQMGQEVILRCVPISNHLYFYWYRQILGQKVEFLVSFYNNEISEKSEIFDDQFSVERPDGSNFTLKIRSTKLEDSAMYFCASSEGPSLSYEQYFGPGTRLTVT.